The 31 T cell receptor beta chains given below trace back to one sample, sequenced in a study of blood T cell repertoires in COVID-19. This table comes from immunoSEQ multiplex PCR, and its TCRdb copy is limited to in-frame clones, with some not included. The data show around 180,000 clones, 84% seen once. The sequencing input was peripheral blood. Source of these receptors: a human donor in a cohort sampled during active COVID-19.

V usage is TRBV10-1 and J usage is TRBJ1-2; 7 bases are shared with TRBD1. CDR1 is WNHNN and CDR2 is SYGVQD in the germline V gene (reference sequence). V shed 2 bases and J 3 bases; nucleotides not matched to a gene: 9. The CDR3 consists of 16 residues. CDR3 protein: CASSERTGEDYYGYTF. The CDR3 DNA is TGCGCCAGCAGTGAGAGGACAGGAGAAGACTACTATGGCTACACCTTC.

The chain links TRBV27 to TRBJ2-7; the match to TRBD1 covers 7 bases. The CDR3 spans 15 residues. CDR1 and CDR2 from the germline V gene are MNHEY and SMNVEV (reference sequence). J was trimmed by 2 bases and V by 7 bases; bases with no gene match: 11. The CDR3 loop is CASTGPGQGAYEQYF. CDR3 DNA: TGTGCCAGCACTGGGCCAGGGCAGGGGGCCTACGAGCAGTACTTC.

Remarks on this clone: The same CDR3 can be traced to other DNA sequences in this sample. The genes are TRBV20-1 and TRBJ1-1; weak D call: TRBD1 (6 bases). The CDR3 sequence is 11 residues long. Germline assignment: CDR1 DFQATT and CDR2 SNEGSKA (reference sequence). The V end was cut by 6 bases, the J end by 3 bases, with 8 bases between. For the CDR3, the DNA is TGCAGTGCACGACAGGACACTGAAGCTTTCTTT. It codes for CSARQDTEAFF.

The rearrangement links TRBV19 to TRBJ1-3; 7 positions agree with TRBD1. CDR3 size: 15 residues. V lost 4 bases, J lost 2 bases, and 5 bases stayed unmatched. Germline V CDR1 and CDR2: LNHDA, SQIVND (reference sequence). CDR3 in amino acids: CASSTLQGAGNTIYF. CDR3 nucleotide sequence: TGTGCCAGTAGTACCCTGCAGGGGGCTGGAAACACCATATATTTT.

This clone was counted a single time. The chain combines TRBV6-5 with TRBJ2-5; D unresolved. Germline CDR1 MNHEY, CDR2 SVGAGI. The CDR3 is made up of 13 amino acids. The V and J ends lost 5 bases and 4 bases respectively, with 11 bases between them. The CDR3 spells CASSNYGGETQYF. CDR3 nucleotide sequence: TGTGCCAGCAGTAACTACGGCGGAGAGACCCAGTACTTC.

J is TRBJ1-2 and V is TRBV5-5, with D perhaps matching TRBD1 (5 bases). The CDR3 loop spans 17 amino acids. Germline V gives CDR1 SGHKS, CDR2 YYEKEE (reference sequence). With 0 bases removed from V and 8 bases from J, the gap between germline ends came to 23 bases. CDR3 loop: CASSLVPPQRGAGGYTF. CDR3 nucleotides: TGTGCCAGCAGCTTGGTTCCCCCTCAGAGAGGAGCAGGGGGCTACACCTTC.

V and J are TRBV6-5 and TRBJ2-2; possibly TRBD1 for D (6 bases). The ends were cut back, 4 bases at V and 6 bases at J, with 9 bases in the middle. The CDR3 contains 13 residues. Germline loops: CDR1 MNHEY, CDR2 SVGAGI. CDR3 loop: CASSSGTPGELFF. DNA for the CDR3: TGTGCCAGCAGTTCCGGGACACCCGGGGAGCTGTTTTTT.

This chain connects TRBV21-1 to TRBJ1-6. TRBV21-1 is labeled a pseudogene. There are 16 residues in the CDR3. The CDR3 nucleotides read TGTGCCAGCAGCAAAGAGGGAGGGGCTAGTAATTCACCCCTCCACTTT. It is translated as CASSKEGGASNSPLHF.

The rearrangement uses TRBV29-1 and TRBJ1-5; D gene uncertain. Germline CDR1 reads SQVTM; CDR2 reads ANQGSEA. This CDR3 comprises 14 residues. V lost 7 bases and J lost 1, with 14 bases in between. The CDR3 DNA reads as TGCAGCGCCGTGTTCGGAGGGAGCAATCAGCCCCAGCATTTT. This codes for CSAVFGGSNQPQHF.

The rearrangement links TRBV11-2 to TRBJ1-1; D gene uncertain. Trimming took off 3 bases at V and 8 bases at J, with 16 bases between the two ends. Germline-derived CDR1 and CDR2 are SGHAT and FQNNGV. The CDR3 loop spans 14 amino acids. CDR3 in DNA: TGTGCCAGCAGCTTGGAATCCCAGGCCGGAGAAGCTTTCTTT. It translates to CASSLESQAGEAFF.

The V call is TRBV4-1, the J call TRBJ2-1; 15 bases match TRBD2. The CDR3 is made up of 20 amino acids. The ends lost 3 bases at V and 8 bases at J; junction bases unmatched: 17. The germline V gene has CDR1 MGHRA and CDR2 YSYEKL. CDR3: CASSHKTGLAGGEGRYEQFF. In nucleotides, the CDR3 is TGCGCCAGCAGCCACAAAACGGGACTAGCGGGGGGCGAGGGTAGGTATGAGCAGTTCTTC.

The chain carries TRBV4-2 and TRBJ2-7; 10 bases are a match to TRBD2. The CDR3 length is 15 residues. The ends lost 1 base at V and 11 bases at J; junction bases unmatched: 11. From germline, CDR1 is LGHNA and CDR2 YNFKEQ. The CDR3 nucleotides read TGTGCCAGCAGCCAAGTTAAGAGAAGCGGGGGGGCGGAGTACTTC. Its protein is CASSQVKRSGGAEYF.

The gene calls are TRBV15 and TRBJ1-1; D perhaps matches TRBD1 (5 bases). Trimming cost V 1 base and J 1 base, with 10 bases left between them. This CDR3 has 15 residues. CDR1 and CDR2 from the germline V gene are LNHNV and YYDKDF (reference sequence). For the CDR3, the DNA is TGTGCCACCAGCAGAGTGGCGGGGGGGAACACTGAAGCTTTCTTT. This encodes CATSRVAGGNTEAFF.

Only one count was recorded for this clone. The CDR3 sequence is CASSFGTSGDTQYF. CDR3 sequence (DNA): TGCGCCAGCAGCTTTGGAACTAGCGGGGATACGCAGTATTTT. This sequence joins TRBV5-1 and TRBJ2-3, with TRBD2 matching over 9 bases. Germline-derived CDR1 and CDR2 are SGHRS and YFSETQ. The V segment lost 2 bases and the J segment 6 bases; nucleotides outside the gene matches: 4. This CDR3 has 14 residues.

The CDR3 coding sequence is TGTGCCAGCAGCCGGGGACAGTTGGAGGGCCCCCTCCACTTT. It translates to CASSRGQLEGPLHF. The V call is TRBV6-5, the J call TRBJ1-6; 7 positions match TRBD1. This CDR3 is 14 amino acids long. The junction had 12 bases not matched to a gene; V was cut back by 6 bases and J by 13 bases. CDR1 is MNHEY and CDR2 is SVGAGI in the germline V gene.

The chain carries TRBV7-9 and TRBJ2-7; D perhaps matches TRBD1 (6 bases). Germline V gene data show CDR1 as SEHNR and CDR2 as FQNEAQ (reference sequence). The germline V and J ends were trimmed by 2 bases and 0 bases, with 8 bases remaining between them. The CDR3 spans 14 residues. CDR3 coding DNA: TGTGCCAGCAGCTTACAGGGGTCCTCCTACGAGCAGTACTTC. Protein product: CASSLQGSSYEQYF.

This sequence joins TRBV5-1 and TRBJ2-7; 10 bases are shared with TRBD1. V shed 4 bases, J shed 4 bases, and the junction held 8 bases outside the gene matches. The CDR3 is 15 amino acids. From germline, CDR1 is SGHRS and CDR2 YFSETQ. CDR3 sequence reads: CASSASGTGVYEQYF. CDR3 nucleotides: TGCGCCAGCAGCGCTTCCGGGACAGGGGTTTACGAGCAGTACTTC.

This chain links TRBV30 with TRBJ1-2, with 11 bases that match TRBD1. The CDR3 covers 14 residues. From germline, CDR1 is GTSNPN and CDR2 SVGIG (reference sequence). V lost 2 bases, J lost 6 bases, and 5 bases stayed unmatched. Here the CDR3 reads CAWSRRTGGDGYTF. The CDR3 nucleotides read TGTGCCTGGAGTAGGAGGACAGGGGGCGATGGCTACACCTTC.

The gene calls are TRBV3-1 (or the pseudogene TRBV3-2) and TRBJ1-1, with D possibly TRBD1 on 5 matching bases. The CDR3 has 17 residues. CDR1 and CDR2 (germline): LGHDT, YNNKEL (reference sequence). Trimming removed 2 bases from V and 3 bases from J, with 19 bases in between. This chain's CDR3 is CASSQQPSTAGDTEAFF. The CDR3 DNA sequence: TGTGCCAGCAGCCAACAACCGAGTACTGCGGGGGACACTGAAGCTTTCTTT.

The chain joins TRBV19 to TRBJ2-5; 7 bases fit TRBD1. CDR1 LNHDA and CDR2 SQIVND come from the germline V gene (reference sequence). The CDR3 totals 13 residues. The ends lost 6 bases at V and 5 bases at J; junction bases unmatched: 6. CDR3 bases: TGTGCCAGTAGCCAGGGGGAACGGGAGACCCAGTACTTC. This translates into CASSQGERETQYF.

This clone was seen once. J is TRBJ1-1 and V is TRBV3-1 (or the pseudogene TRBV3-2); D remains unclear. CDR1 LGHDT and CDR2 YNNKEL come from the germline V gene (reference sequence). V gave up 0 bases and J gave up 6 bases, with 17 bases separating them. This CDR3 is built from 16 residues. The CDR3 protein is CASSQEAGGLYSEAFF. CDR3 nucleotide sequence: TGTGCCAGCAGCCAAGAGGCGGGAGGATTATACTCTGAAGCTTTCTTT.

V usage is TRBV2 and J usage is TRBJ1-5, with a tentative D call TRBD1 (6 bases). The CDR3 consists of 19 residues. Trimming stripped 2 bases from V and 0 bases from J, with 20 bases between. The V gene's germline CDR1 is SNHLY and CDR2 FYNNEI. This chain's CDR3 is CASSERPLGRGYSNQPQHF. CDR3 DNA: TGTGCCAGCAGTGAAAGGCCGTTGGGCAGGGGATATAGCAATCAGCCCCAGCATTTT.

Only one count was recorded for this clone. CDR3 region: CAWSTRGWGVGSYTF. CDR3 sequence (DNA): TGTGCCTGGAGTACCAGGGGATGGGGCGTGGGGAGCTACACCTTC. V and J are TRBV30 and TRBJ1-2; D possibly corresponds to TRBD1 (6 bases). Germline-derived CDR1 and CDR2 are GTSNPN and SVGIG (reference sequence). This CDR3 contains 15 residues. Trimming removed 2 bases from V and 9 bases from J, with 22 bases in between.

The chain joins TRBV30 to TRBJ2-7; 8 nucleotides agree with TRBD2. The CDR3 loop spans 14 amino acids. Germline-derived CDR1 and CDR2 are GTSNPN and SVGIG (reference sequence). Trimming removed 5 bases from V and 2 bases from J; junction bases left unmatched: 8. The CDR3 bases are TGTGCCTGGGGGAATAGCGGGGAAGCCTACGAGCAGTACTTC. Its protein is CAWGNSGEAYEQYF.

The J gene is TRBJ2-1, the V gene TRBV5-1, with D perhaps TRBD2 (6 bases). Germline lookup yields CDR1 SGHRS and CDR2 YFSETQ. V dropped 5 bases and J dropped 7 bases, with 19 bases sitting between them. This CDR3 has 15 amino acids. The CDR3, as DNA: TGCGCCAGCAGAACCGGGACTTTGGCCTCAAATGAGCAGTTCTTC. Translated, it gives CASRTGTLASNEQFF.

The chain joins TRBV10-1 to TRBJ1-1; 7 bases align to TRBD1. CDR3 length: 14 amino acids. The V gene end was trimmed by 3 bases and the J gene end by 4 bases; junction bases not matched to a gene: 5. Germline V gives CDR1 WNHNN, CDR2 SYGVQD (reference sequence). DNA of the CDR3: TGCGCCAGCAGTGAAGGGCAGGGGGGCACTGAAGCTTTCTTT. Residues: CASSEGQGGTEAFF.

By frequency in the sample, this clone is medium-sized. J is TRBJ1-1 and V is TRBV6-4; D is perhaps TRBD1 (5 bases). This CDR3 has 19 residues. V shed 6 bases and J shed 3 bases, with 29 bases lying between them. Per germline, CDR1 MRHNA and CDR2 SNTAGT. CDR3 DNA sequence: TGTGCCAGCAGGACCCCGAACAAGCACCGGGGGAGTTTAGACACTGAAGCTTTCTTT. Residues: CASRTPNKHRGSLDTEAFF.

The rearrangement joins TRBV5-4 to TRBJ2-7; D uncertain. This CDR3 comprises 12 residues. V lost 0 bases to trimming and J lost 6 bases, with 7 bases between them. CDR1 and CDR2 (germline): SGHNT, YYREEE (reference sequence). The CDR3 region is CASSLGRSEQYF. In DNA, the CDR3 is TGTGCCAGCAGCTTGGGTAGAAGCGAGCAGTACTTC.

The V call is TRBV5-1, the J call TRBJ1-5, with 7 bases matching TRBD1. Germline V gene sequence: CDR1 SGHRS, CDR2 YFSETQ. This CDR3 is 18 amino acids long. The junction had 12 bases not matched to a gene; V was cut back by 2 bases and J by 1 base. CDR3 protein: CASSLDRARGASNQPQHF. For the CDR3, the DNA is TGCGCCAGCAGCTTAGACAGGGCCCGCGGGGCAAGCAATCAGCCCCAGCATTTT.

The V call is TRBV7-6, the J call TRBJ2-1; possibly TRBD2 for D (6 bases). The CDR3 has 18 amino acids. CDR1 and CDR2 (germline): SGHVS, FNYEAQ. Trimming removed 4 bases at V and 6 bases at J, with 25 bases between. The CDR3 reads CASSSDWTGRGSVNEQFF. The DNA of the CDR3 is TGTGCCAGCAGCTCGGACTGGACTGGGCGGGGCTCCGTCAATGAGCAGTTCTTC.

Details on this clone: Other DNA sequences from this sample encode an identical CDR3 as well. This sequence joins TRBV30 and TRBJ1-2, with D unclear. This CDR3 is 12 amino acids long. Between the trimmed V and J ends, which lost 0 bases and 8 bases, there was a span of 10 bases. Germline loops: CDR1 GTSNPN, CDR2 SVGIG (reference sequence). CDR3: CAWSVRGGGYTF. The CDR3 DNA follows: TGTGCCTGGAGTGTAAGAGGAGGAGGCTACACCTTC.